Each of the 32 T cell receptor beta chains below was sequenced from the same sample in a study of blood T cell repertoires in COVID-19 (dated by TCRdb to the early 2020s). Receptor libraries were prepared by the immunoSEQ multiplex PCR assay. The clones in this table, taken by TCRdb from immuneACCESS, are in-frame only. Not every clone is retained; where verified, under half of the shortfall comes from an unresolved V gene, and the cause of the rest is unknown. Across this sample there are under 200,000 clones, with 79% seen only once. Roughly 8% of the sample belongs to the ten largest clones. The sequencing input was peripheral blood. The source of these receptors is a woman aged 60-70 years with COVID-19, enrolled during active disease.

J is TRBJ1-2 and V is TRBV5-1; possibly TRBD1 for D (5 bases). The V gene's germline CDR1 is SGHRS and CDR2 YFSETQ. Trimming shortened V by 2 bases and J by 3 bases, and 14 bases separated the two germline ends. CDR3 size: 15 residues. CDR3 sequence: CASSFLPQADYGYTF. Here the CDR3 DNA reads TGCGCCAGCAGCTTCCTCCCACAGGCTGACTATGGCTACACCTTC.

V is TRBV28 and J is TRBJ2-7, with TRBD2 identical over 9 bases. V was pared by 6 bases and J by 0 bases, with 3 bases of the junction left unmatched. The CDR3 extends over 14 amino acids. CDR1 is MDHEN, CDR2 SYDVKM, per germline. CDR3 amino acids: CASRYSGSSYEQYF. CDR3 DNA sequence: TGTGCCAGCAGATATAGCGGGAGCTCCTACGAGCAGTACTTC.

This clone has a count of ten or more. This chain connects TRBV9 to TRBJ1-1; D perhaps matches TRBD1 (6 bases). This CDR3 is 15 amino acids long. V dropped 0 bases and J dropped 2 bases, with 11 bases sitting between them. Germline V gene lookup returns CDR1 SGDLS and CDR2 YYNGEE. CDR3 protein: CASSVDGTHNTEAFF. In DNA form, the CDR3 reads TGTGCCAGCAGCGTAGACGGGACACATAACACTGAAGCTTTCTTT.

This clone was found a few times. V gene TRBV3-1 (or the pseudogene TRBV3-2) combines with J gene TRBJ2-3; no clear D gene. The V and J ends lost 2 bases and 1 base respectively, with 13 bases between them. The V gene's germline CDR1 is LGHDT and CDR2 YNNKEL (reference sequence). The CDR3 contains 16 residues. CDR3 in DNA: TGTGCCAGCAGCCAAACGATCCGGCAGGGCACAGATACGCAGTATTTT. It yields the protein CASSQTIRQGTDTQYF.

This clone was observed a single time. V usage is TRBV10-3 and J usage is TRBJ1-6; no firm D call. V lost 3 bases and J lost 14, with 11 bases in between. CDR3 size: 12 residues. Germline CDR1 ENHRY, CDR2 SYGVKD. In nucleotides, the CDR3 is TGTGCCATCAGTGAAACGGGATGGGCCCTCCACTTT. Translation gives CAISETGWALHF.

J is TRBJ1-1 and V is TRBV7-3; D may be TRBD1 (6 bases). Germline-derived CDR1 and CDR2 are SGHTA and FQGTGA. V was clipped by 4 bases and J by 0 bases, with 15 bases between them. This CDR3 is 16 amino acids long. The CDR3 nucleotides are TGTGCCAGCAGCTCAAGTGGGACATCCATGAACACTGAAGCTTTCTTT. This codes for CASSSSGTSMNTEAFF.

The J gene is TRBJ2-5, the V gene TRBV3-1 (or the pseudogene TRBV3-2), with TRBD2 identical over 8 bases. The CDR3 extends over 17 amino acids. The V segment lost 2 bases and the J segment 1 base; nucleotides outside the gene matches: 9. Germline V gene sequence: CDR1 LGHDT, CDR2 YNNKEL (reference sequence). CDR3 loop: CASSQPITLAGQETQYF. The CDR3, as DNA: TGTGCCAGCAGCCAACCCATCACGCTAGCGGGCCAAGAGACCCAGTACTTC.

The V call is TRBV27, the J call TRBJ2-7, with D perhaps matching TRBD1 (6 bases). CDR1 is MNHEY and CDR2 is SMNVEV in the germline V gene (reference sequence). This CDR3 comprises 15 residues. The V end was cut by 4 bases, the J end by 2 bases, with 15 bases between. The CDR3 here is CASSSWDTTPYEQYF. DNA for the CDR3: TGTGCCAGCAGTTCCTGGGACACGACCCCCTACGAGCAGTACTTC.

The chain combines TRBV28 with TRBJ1-5, with D maybe TRBD1 (6 bases). The germline V and J ends were trimmed by 8 bases and 0 bases, with 14 bases remaining between them. The V gene's germline CDR1 is MDHEN and CDR2 SYDVKM. The CDR3 is 15 amino acids. CDR3: CASPPGGASNQPQHF. CDR3 sequence (DNA): TGTGCCAGCCCTCCCGGGGGGGCTAGCAATCAGCCCCAGCATTTT.

In its sample, this clone was seen a few times. The chain joins TRBV3-1 (or the pseudogene TRBV3-2) to TRBJ2-5, with 8 positions matching TRBD2. Germline lookup yields CDR1 LGHDT and CDR2 YNNKEL (reference sequence). V lost 1 base and J lost 5; bases outside the gene matches: 12. The CDR3 contains 17 residues. The CDR3 DNA sequence: TGTGCCAGCAGCCAAGTCTACCGGGGGGGCGGAGGGGAGACCCAGTACTTC. This codes for CASSQVYRGGGGETQYF.

This rearrangement joins TRBV7-8 to TRBJ2-5; 8 bases match TRBD1. This CDR3 contains 17 residues. Germline V gives CDR1 SGHVS, CDR2 FQNEAQ. V lost 5 bases and J lost 4; bases outside the gene matches: 15. The CDR3 DNA reads as TGTGCCAGCAGCCCCCGGACAGGGCTGTTAGGGGGAGAGACCCAGTACTTC. Translating it yields CASSPRTGLLGGETQYF.

This clone was observed a handful of times. The V call is TRBV7-9, the J call TRBJ2-3; no firm D call. The ends were cut back, 3 bases at V and 4 bases at J, with 8 bases in the middle. Germline V gives CDR1 SEHNR, CDR2 FQNEAQ (reference sequence). This CDR3 comprises 13 residues. The CDR3 here is CASSFVSSDTQYF. In nucleotides, the CDR3 is TGTGCCAGCAGCTTCGTCAGTTCAGATACGCAGTATTTT. The full variable domain, rest sourced from reference TRBV7-9 and TRBJ2-3, is DTGVSQNPRHKITKRGQNVTFRCDPISEHNRLYWYRQTLGQGPEFLTYFQNEAQLEKSRLLSDRFSAERPKGSFSTLEIQRTEQGDSAMYLCASSFVSSDTQYFGPGTRLTVL.

The genes are TRBV6-5 and TRBJ2-1, with D possibly being TRBD2 (6 bases). V dropped 5 bases and J dropped 10 bases, with 21 bases sitting between them. The V gene's germline CDR1 is MNHEY and CDR2 SVGAGI. The CDR3 consists of 15 residues. The DNA for the CDR3 is TGTGCCAGCAGTCGCTCCGGGACTGGGAGTGGGGAGCAGTTCTTC. It specifies CASSRSGTGSGEQFF.

The chain carries TRBV2 and TRBJ2-2, with TRBD1 as a possible D gene (5 bases). Germline values: CDR1 SNHLY, CDR2 FYNNEI. This CDR3 has 17 residues. Trimming pared 7 bases from V and 4 bases from J, leaving 22 bases between. DNA for the CDR3: TGTGCCAGCACTTGGGGCAGGGTAGAAACGATCACCGGGGAGCTGTTTTTT. Its translation: CASTWGRVETITGELFF.

The chain couples TRBV6-5 to TRBJ1-4; D remains unclear. Per the germline V gene, CDR1 is MNHEY and CDR2 is SVGAGI. This CDR3 has 14 amino acids. Trimming cost V 1 base and J 5 bases, with 8 bases left between them. This CDR3 is CASSYLTGNEKLFF. CDR3 coding DNA: TGTGCCAGCAGTTACTTGACGGGGAATGAAAAACTGTTTTTT.

The chain links TRBV28 to TRBJ2-7; 12 nucleotides match TRBD2. V was clipped by 5 bases and J by 7 bases; unmatched bases: 6. This CDR3 has 14 amino acids. The germline V gene encodes CDR1 MDHEN and CDR2 SYDVKM. The CDR3, as DNA: TGTGCCAGCAGTCCTAGCGGGAGGGCCGGGGAGCAGTACTTC. Translation: CASSPSGRAGEQYF.

The rearrangement links TRBV5-1 to TRBJ2-5; tentative D call: TRBD1 (5 bases). V lost 0 bases and J 1 base, leaving 7 bases between the germline ends. The germline V gene encodes CDR1 SGHRS and CDR2 YFSETQ. CDR3 size: 14 residues. The CDR3 DNA is TGCGCCAGCAGCTTGGCTGGGGCCCAAGAGACCCAGTACTTC. It translates to CASSLAGAQETQYF.

This clone was found a few times. This chain links TRBV28 with TRBJ1-1; 10 positions match TRBD1. The CDR3 covers 17 residues. Germline V CDR1 and CDR2: MDHEN, SYDVKM. V lost 2 bases to trimming and J lost 6 bases; unmatched junction nucleotides: 12. CDR3 sequence (DNA): TGTGCCAGCAGTTTACGAACTCCGGACAGGGGGTACCCTGAAGCTTTCTTT. Translated, it gives CASSLRTPDRGYPEAFF.

The V and J genes are TRBV7-9 and TRBJ2-7, with 7 bases aligning to TRBD2. The CDR3 totals 15 residues. V shed 0 bases, J shed 3 bases, and the junction held 5 bases outside the gene matches. Germline V gene data show CDR1 as SEHNR and CDR2 as FQNEAQ (reference sequence). The CDR3 bases are TGTGCCAGCAGCTTAGCAGGCCTAGCGGTCTACGAGCAGTACTTC. It encodes CASSLAGLAVYEQYF.

The rearrangement joins TRBV10-3 to TRBJ2-2; 12 bases fit TRBD2. CDR1 is ENHRY and CDR2 is SYGVKD in the germline V gene. The CDR3 loop spans 15 amino acids. J gave up 5 bases and V 4 bases, and 2 bases lay outside the gene matches. The CDR3 sequence is CAISGLAGATGELFF. CDR3 sequence (DNA): TGTGCCATCAGTGGACTAGCGGGAGCGACCGGGGAGCTGTTTTTT.

This sequence joins TRBV7-2 and TRBJ2-4; TRBD1 matches 8 bases. The CDR3 extends over 13 amino acids. Per germline, CDR1 SGHTA and CDR2 FQGNSA. With V trimmed by 6 bases and J by 6 bases, 4 bases remained unmatched. For the CDR3, the DNA is TGTGCCAGCAGGCAGACAGGGGTAAACATTCAGTACTTC. This translates into CASRQTGVNIQYF.

Only one count was recorded for this clone. The J gene is TRBJ2-2, the V gene TRBV25-1; D unresolved. The V and J ends lost 3 bases and 1 base respectively, with 15 bases between them. The CDR3 spans 17 residues. CDR1 is MGHDK, CDR2 SYGVNS, per germline. CDR3 residues: CASSELTFGLNTGELFF. Here the CDR3 DNA reads TGTGCCAGCAGTGAGCTCACGTTCGGGTTGAACACCGGGGAGCTGTTTTTT.

The V and J genes are TRBV6-5 and TRBJ1-1, with 9 bases fitting TRBD1. Looked up from germline, CDR1 is MNHEY and CDR2 is SVGAGI. V gave up 0 bases and J gave up 6 bases; unmatched junction bases: 2. This CDR3 contains 14 residues. The chain's CDR3 is CASSYSGQGAEAFF. CDR3 nucleotides: TGTGCCAGCAGTTACTCGGGACAGGGAGCTGAAGCTTTCTTT.

The chain uses TRBV18 and TRBJ2-4, with 9 bases fitting TRBD1. The CDR3 spans 13 residues. Unmatched junction bases numbered 4, after V lost 5 bases and J lost 8 bases. CDR1 and CDR2 (germline): KGHSH, LQKENI. The CDR3 bases are TGTGCCAGCTCATTGGGACAGGGTGACATTCAGTACTTC. Residues: CASSLGQGDIQYF.

This clone was counted ten times or more. The rearrangement links TRBV4-2 to TRBJ2-1, with 13 bases aligning to TRBD2. The V and J ends lost 0 bases and 14 bases, in that order; junction bases with no gene match: 7. CDR1 and CDR2 from the germline V gene are LGHNA and YNFKEQ. CDR3 size: 15 residues. CDR3 DNA sequence: TGTGCCAGCAGCCAAGACCTAACTAGCGGGAGGGCCGAGTTCTTC. Residues: CASSQDLTSGRAEFF.

On this clone: This specimen includes other DNA sequences encoding the same CDR3. The chain couples TRBV15 to TRBJ2-7, with D perhaps TRBD2 (5 bases). V lost 0 bases to trimming and J lost 4 bases, with 7 bases between them. Germline V gives CDR1 LNHNV, CDR2 YYDKDF (reference sequence). There are 13 residues in the CDR3. The CDR3 sequence is CATSRDRGYEQYF. CDR3 nucleotide sequence: TGTGCCACCAGCAGAGATCGGGGTTACGAGCAGTACTTC.

V gene TRBV10-3 combines with J gene TRBJ2-2; 12 nucleotides line up with TRBD1. Looked up from germline, CDR1 is ENHRY and CDR2 is SYGVKD. Trimming removed 6 bases from V and 7 bases from J; junction bases left unmatched: 12. This CDR3 is built from 17 residues. The CDR3 is CAIRMGGTGGAGGELFF. CDR3 coding DNA: TGTGCCATCAGGATGGGAGGGACAGGGGGCGCTGGCGGGGAGCTGTTTTTT.

CDR3 protein: CASSQVWTGGPLYEQYF. CDR3 in DNA: TGCGCCAGCAGCCAAGTCTGGACGGGGGGACCCTTATACGAGCAGTACTTC. The V gene is TRBV4-3, the J gene TRBJ2-7; 7 bases fit TRBD2. J was trimmed by 4 bases and V by 1 base; bases with no gene match: 13. This CDR3 comprises 17 residues. The germline CDR1 and CDR2 sequences are LGHNA and YSLEER.

The sample holds one count of this clone. V and J are TRBV7-3 and TRBJ2-6, with 8 bases fitting TRBD1. J was trimmed by 0 bases and V by 2 bases; bases with no gene match: 6. CDR1 is SGHTA, CDR2 FQGTGA, per germline. The CDR3 is made up of 18 amino acids. The CDR3 region has the DNA TGTGCCAGCAGCTTAGGCAGGACAGGGAGCTCTGGGGCCAACGTCCTGACTTTC. Encoded protein: CASSLGRTGSSGANVLTF.

The V and J genes are TRBV6-6 and TRBJ2-7, with TRBD1 as a possible D gene (5 bases). Germline V gene lookup returns CDR1 MNHNY and CDR2 SVGAGI (reference sequence). This CDR3 is built from 16 residues. The V and J ends lost 2 bases and 2 bases respectively, with 16 bases between them. This CDR3 is CASSYRQPYPPYEQYV. In DNA, the CDR3 is TGTGCCAGCAGTTACCGACAGCCCTATCCCCCCTACGAGCAGTACGTC.

V is TRBV28 and J is TRBJ2-2, with TRBD1 matching 9 bases. V lost 2 bases and J lost 7; bases outside the gene matches: 5. The germline V gene encodes CDR1 MDHEN and CDR2 SYDVKM. The CDR3 spans 15 residues. CDR3 sequence reads: CASSLLQGAGGELFF. The CDR3 DNA is TGTGCCAGCAGTTTACTACAGGGGGCCGGCGGGGAGCTGTTTTTT. Drawing the rest from reference TRBV28 and TRBJ2-2, the complete variable domain is DVKVTQSSRYLVKRTGEKVFLECVQDMDHENMFWYRQDPGLGLRLIYFSYDVKMKEKGDIPEGYSVSREKKERFSLILESASTNQTSMYLCASSLLQGAGGELFFGEGSRLTVL.

The rearrangement uses TRBV5-1 and TRBJ2-6; 9 nucleotides align to TRBD1. V shed 3 bases, J shed 1 base, and the junction held 11 bases outside the gene matches. CDR1 SGHRS and CDR2 YFSETQ come from the germline V gene. The CDR3 has 19 amino acids. The CDR3 nucleotides are TGCGCCAGCAGCTCGGGACAGGGTTTGGGGTCATCTGGGGCCAACGTCCTGACTTTC. This translates into CASSSGQGLGSSGANVLTF. The full variable domain, completed using reference TRBV5-1 and TRBJ2-6, is KAGVTQTPRYLIKTRGQQVTLSCSPISGHRSVSWYQQTPGQGLQFLFEYFSETQRNKGNFPGRFSGRQFSNSRSEMNVSTLELGDSALYLCASSSGQGLGSSGANVLTFGAGSRLTVL.